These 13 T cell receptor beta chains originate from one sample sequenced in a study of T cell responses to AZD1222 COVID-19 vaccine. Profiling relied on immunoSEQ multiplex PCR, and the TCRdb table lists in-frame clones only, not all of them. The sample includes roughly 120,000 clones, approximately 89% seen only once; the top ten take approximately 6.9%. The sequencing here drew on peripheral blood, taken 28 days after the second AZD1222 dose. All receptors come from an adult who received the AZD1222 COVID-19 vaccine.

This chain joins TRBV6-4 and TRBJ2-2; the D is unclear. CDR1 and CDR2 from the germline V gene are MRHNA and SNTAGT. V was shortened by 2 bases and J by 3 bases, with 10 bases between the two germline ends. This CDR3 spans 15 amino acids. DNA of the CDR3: TGTGCCAGCAGTGACGGTGGGTCCGACACCGGGGAGCTGTTTTTT. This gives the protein CASSDGGSDTGELFF.

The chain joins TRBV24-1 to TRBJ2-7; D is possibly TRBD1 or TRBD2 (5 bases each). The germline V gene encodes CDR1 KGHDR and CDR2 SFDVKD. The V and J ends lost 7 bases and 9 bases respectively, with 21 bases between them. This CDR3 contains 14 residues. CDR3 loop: CATRIRARGPGQYF. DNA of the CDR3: TGTGCCACCAGGATACGGGCGAGGGGACCAGGGCAGTACTTC.

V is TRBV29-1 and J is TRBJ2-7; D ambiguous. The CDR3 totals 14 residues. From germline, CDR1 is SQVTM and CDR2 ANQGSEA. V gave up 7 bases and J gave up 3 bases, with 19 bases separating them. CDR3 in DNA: TGCAGCGCTACGGTCGGAATGGGTGTCTACGAGCAGTACTTC. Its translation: CSATVGMGVYEQYF.

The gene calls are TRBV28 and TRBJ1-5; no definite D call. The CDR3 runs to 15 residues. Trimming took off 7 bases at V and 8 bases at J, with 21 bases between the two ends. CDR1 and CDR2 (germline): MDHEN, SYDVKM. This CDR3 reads CASIQTWGAVEPQHF. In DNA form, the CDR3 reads TGTGCCAGCATCCAGACTTGGGGAGCGGTCGAGCCCCAGCATTTT.

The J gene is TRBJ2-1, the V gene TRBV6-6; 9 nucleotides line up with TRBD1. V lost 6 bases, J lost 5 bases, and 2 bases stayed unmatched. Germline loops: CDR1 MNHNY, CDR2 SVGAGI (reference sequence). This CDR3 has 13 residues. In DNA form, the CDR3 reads TGTGCCAGCAGAGGGACAGGGAACAATGAGCAGTTCTTC. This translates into CASRGTGNNEQFF.

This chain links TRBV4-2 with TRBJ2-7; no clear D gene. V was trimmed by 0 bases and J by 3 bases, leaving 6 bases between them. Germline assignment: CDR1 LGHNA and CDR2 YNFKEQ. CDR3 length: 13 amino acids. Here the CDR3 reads CASSQDHDYEQYF. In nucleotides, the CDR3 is TGTGCCAGCAGCCAAGATCACGACTACGAGCAGTACTTC.

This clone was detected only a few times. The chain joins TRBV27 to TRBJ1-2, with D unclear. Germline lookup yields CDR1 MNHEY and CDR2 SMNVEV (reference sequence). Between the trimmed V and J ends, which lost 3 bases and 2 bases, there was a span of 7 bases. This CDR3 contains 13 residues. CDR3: CASSFGRNYGYTF. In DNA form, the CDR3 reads TGTGCCAGCAGTTTCGGACGGAACTATGGCTACACCTTC.

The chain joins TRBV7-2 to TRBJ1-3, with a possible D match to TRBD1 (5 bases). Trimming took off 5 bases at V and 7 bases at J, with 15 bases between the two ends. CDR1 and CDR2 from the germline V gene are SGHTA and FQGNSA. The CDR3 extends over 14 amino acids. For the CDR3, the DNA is TGTGCCAGCAGCCCAGGGATCCGGGCTAACACCATATATTTT. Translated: CASSPGIRANTIYF.

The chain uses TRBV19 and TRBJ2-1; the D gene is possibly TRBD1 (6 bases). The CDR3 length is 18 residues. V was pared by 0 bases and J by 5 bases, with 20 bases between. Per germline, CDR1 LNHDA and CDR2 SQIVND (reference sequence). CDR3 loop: CASSIEGTGYLLDNEQFF. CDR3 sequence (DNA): TGTGCCAGTAGTATAGAAGGTACAGGGTACCTTTTGGACAATGAGCAGTTCTTC.

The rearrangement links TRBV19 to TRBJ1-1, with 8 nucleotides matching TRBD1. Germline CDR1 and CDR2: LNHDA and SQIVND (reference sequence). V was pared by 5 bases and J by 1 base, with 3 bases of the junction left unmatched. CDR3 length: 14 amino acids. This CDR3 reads CASSEQGGNTEAFF. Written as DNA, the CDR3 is TGTGCCAGTAGTGAACAGGGGGGGAACACTGAAGCTTTCTTT.

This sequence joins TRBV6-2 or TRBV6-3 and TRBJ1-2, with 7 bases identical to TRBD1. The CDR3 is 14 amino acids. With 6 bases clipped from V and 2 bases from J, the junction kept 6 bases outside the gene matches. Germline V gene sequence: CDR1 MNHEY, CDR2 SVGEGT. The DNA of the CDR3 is TGTGCCAGCAGCCAGACAGGGATAAACTATGGCTACACCTTC. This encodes CASSQTGINYGYTF.

The CDR3 reads CASSLEVSYNSPLHF. In nucleotides, the CDR3 is TGTGCCAGCAGCTTAGAAGTCTCCTATAATTCACCCCTCCACTTT. This chain joins TRBV7-2 and TRBJ1-6; no definite D call. Trimming removed 1 base from V and 0 bases from J, with 4 bases in between. The length of the CDR3 is 15 residues. Germline V gives CDR1 SGHTA, CDR2 FQGNSA.

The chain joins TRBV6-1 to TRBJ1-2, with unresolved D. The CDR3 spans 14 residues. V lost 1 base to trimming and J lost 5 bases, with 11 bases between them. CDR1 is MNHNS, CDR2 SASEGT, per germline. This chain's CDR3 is CASSEGLYLYGYTF. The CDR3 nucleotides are TGTGCCAGCAGTGAAGGGCTCTACCTTTATGGCTACACCTTC.